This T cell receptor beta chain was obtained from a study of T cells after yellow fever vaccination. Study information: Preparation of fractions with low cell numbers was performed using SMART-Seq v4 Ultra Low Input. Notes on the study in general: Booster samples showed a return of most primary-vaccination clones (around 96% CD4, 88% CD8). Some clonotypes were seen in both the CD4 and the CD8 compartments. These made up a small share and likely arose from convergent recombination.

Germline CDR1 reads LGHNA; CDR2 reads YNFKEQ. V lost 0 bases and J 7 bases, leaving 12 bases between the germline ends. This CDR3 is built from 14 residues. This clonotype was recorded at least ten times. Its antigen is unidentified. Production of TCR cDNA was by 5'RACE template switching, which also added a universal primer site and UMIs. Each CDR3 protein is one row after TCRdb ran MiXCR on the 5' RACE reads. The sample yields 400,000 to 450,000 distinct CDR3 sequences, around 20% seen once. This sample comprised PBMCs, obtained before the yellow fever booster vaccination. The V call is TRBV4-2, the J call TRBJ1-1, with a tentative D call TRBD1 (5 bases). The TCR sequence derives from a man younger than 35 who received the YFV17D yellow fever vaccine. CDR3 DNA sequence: TGTGCCAGCAGCCAAGATCTGGCCGGGGGTGAAGCTTTCTTT. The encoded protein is CASSQDLAGGEAFF.